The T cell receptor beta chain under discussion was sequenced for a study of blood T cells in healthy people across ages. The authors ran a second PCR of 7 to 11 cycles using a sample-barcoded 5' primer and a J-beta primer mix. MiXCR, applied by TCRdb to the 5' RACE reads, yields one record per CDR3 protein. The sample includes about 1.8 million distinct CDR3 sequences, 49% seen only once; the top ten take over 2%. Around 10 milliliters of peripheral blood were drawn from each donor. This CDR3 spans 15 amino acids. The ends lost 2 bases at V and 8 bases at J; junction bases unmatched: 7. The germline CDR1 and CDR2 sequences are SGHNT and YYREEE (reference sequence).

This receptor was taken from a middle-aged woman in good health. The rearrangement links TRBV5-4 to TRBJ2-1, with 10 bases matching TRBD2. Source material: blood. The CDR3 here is CASSFAASGGYEQFF. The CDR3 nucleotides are TGTGCCAGCAGCTTCGCTGCTAGCGGGGGCTATGAGCAGTTCTTC.